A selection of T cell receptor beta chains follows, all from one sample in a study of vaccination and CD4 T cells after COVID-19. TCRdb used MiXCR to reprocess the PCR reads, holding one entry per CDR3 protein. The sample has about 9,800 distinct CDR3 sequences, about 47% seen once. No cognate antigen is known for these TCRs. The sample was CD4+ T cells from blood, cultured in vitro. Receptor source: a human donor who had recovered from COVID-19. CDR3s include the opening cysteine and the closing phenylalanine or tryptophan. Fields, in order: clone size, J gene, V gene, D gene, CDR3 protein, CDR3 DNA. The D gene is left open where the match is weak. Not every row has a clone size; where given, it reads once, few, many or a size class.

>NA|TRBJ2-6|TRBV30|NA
CAWSPLRSGANVLTF
TGTGCCTGGAGCCCATTACGTTCTGGGGCCAACGTCCTGACTTTC
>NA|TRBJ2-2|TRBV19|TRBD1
CASSFSGTGTGELFF
TGTGCCAGTAGTTTCTCCGGGACAGGCACCGGGGAGCTGTTTTTT
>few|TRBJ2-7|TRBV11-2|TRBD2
CASSMTSGPSYEQYF
TGTGCCAGCAGCATGACTAGCGGGCCATCCTACGAGCAGTACTTC
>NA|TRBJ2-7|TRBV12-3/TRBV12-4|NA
CASRSAHHTYEQYF
TGTGCCAGCAGATCGGCCCATCATACCTACGAGCAGTACTTC
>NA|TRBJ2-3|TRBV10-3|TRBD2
CAIREGTSGSADTQYF
TGTGCCATCAGGGAGGGGACTAGCGGGTCGGCAGATACGCAGTATTTT
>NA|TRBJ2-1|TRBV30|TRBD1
CAWGQVFRYNEQFF
TGTGCCTGGGGACAGGTTTTTCGCTACAATGAGCAGTTCTTC
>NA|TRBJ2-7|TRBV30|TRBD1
CAWRQGVPYEQYF
TGTGCCTGGAGACAGGGGGTGCCCTACGAGCAGTACTTC
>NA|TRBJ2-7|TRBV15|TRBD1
CATSRCRDREGCEQYF
TGTGCCACCAGCAGATGCCGGGACAGAGAAGGGTGCGAGCAGTACTTC
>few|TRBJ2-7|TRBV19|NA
CASSDLGGRLEFQYF
TGTGCCAGTAGTGATTTGGGGGGCAGGCTGGAATTTCAGTACTTC
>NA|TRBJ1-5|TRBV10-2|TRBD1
CASQLGQGAPGQPQHF
TGCGCCAGCCAACTAGGACAGGGGGCGCCCGGTCAGCCCCAGCATTTT
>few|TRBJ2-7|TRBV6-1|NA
CASSEGQGFYYEQYF
TGTGCCAGCAGTGAGGGGCAGGGGTTCTACTACGAGCAGTACTTC
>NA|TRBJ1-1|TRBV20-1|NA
CSARDPRVNTEAFF
TGCAGTGCTAGAGATCCACGGGTGAACACTGAAGCTTTCTTT